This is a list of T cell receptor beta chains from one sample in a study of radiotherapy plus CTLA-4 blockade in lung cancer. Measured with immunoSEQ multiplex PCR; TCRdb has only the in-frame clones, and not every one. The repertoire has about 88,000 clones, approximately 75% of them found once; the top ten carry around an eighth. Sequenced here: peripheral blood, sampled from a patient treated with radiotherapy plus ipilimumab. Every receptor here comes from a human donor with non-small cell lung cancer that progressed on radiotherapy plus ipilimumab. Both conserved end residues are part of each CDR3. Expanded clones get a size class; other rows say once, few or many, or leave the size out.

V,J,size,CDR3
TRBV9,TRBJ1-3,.,CASSVDRGPLNTIYF
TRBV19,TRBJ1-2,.,CASRLRDGLNYGYTF
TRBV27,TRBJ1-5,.,CASSPGQGMNQPQHF
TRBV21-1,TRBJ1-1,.,CASSKAVLTRGMDTEAFF
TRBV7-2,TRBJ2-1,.,CASSFEGRRQFF
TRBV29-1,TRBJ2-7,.,CSVEDGTDYEQYF
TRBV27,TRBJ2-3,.,CASSFLGDSGQERYF
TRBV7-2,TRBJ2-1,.,CASSLAGVPYNEQFF
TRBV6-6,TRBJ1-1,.,CASSFGGMNTEAFF
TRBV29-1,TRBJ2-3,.,CSVEDGASGITDTQYF
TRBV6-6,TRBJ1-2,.,CASRIPGDGGYTF
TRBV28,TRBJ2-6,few,CASSSQSSGANVLTF